This TCR beta chain was sequenced during a study of metastatic and nonmetastatic thyroid tumors. Study-wide points: It was reportedly found that TCR beta diversity was significantly higher in malignant thyroid tumors than in benign nodules, a difference seen in both blood and tumor samples.

Ten or more counts support this clone. Its antigen is not identified. TCRdb re-analyzed the PCR reads using MiXCR. The sample carries approximately 42,000 clones, less than 25% recorded once. Treatment of any kind had been given to no patient before thyroid surgery. CDR1 is SGHRS and CDR2 is YFSETQ in the germline V gene. The V gene end was trimmed by 0 bases and the J gene end by 6 bases; junction bases not matched to a gene: 8. CDR3 length: 16 amino acids. This sequence joins TRBV5-1 and TRBJ2-3, with 9 nucleotides matching TRBD1. The specimen was tumor tissue. This sequence originates from a female donor with papillary thyroid cancer or a benign thyroid nodule (not recorded which). Some clones in this sample may be carry-over from other donors' samples. The CDR3 sequence: CASSLEQGARSDTQYF. The CDR3 coding sequence is TGCGCCAGCAGCTTGGAACAGGGGGCTCGATCGGATACGCAGTATTTT. Looking up the rest from reference TRBV5-1 and TRBJ2-3 gives the full variable domain: KAGVTQTPRYLIKTRGQQVTLSCSPISGHRSVSWYQQTPGQGLQFLFEYFSETQRNKGNFPGRFSGRQFSNSRSEMNVSTLELGDSALYLCASSLEQGARSDTQYFGPGTRLTVL.